Presented here are 7 T cell receptor beta chains from one specimen sequenced in a study of a mutant IDH1 vaccine in newly diagnosed glioma. The antigens these receptors bind are not known. Documented time point: week 5, during vaccination. One vaccine dose held 300 ug of mutant IDH1 20-mer peptide and came with topical imiquimod. Libraries were prepared by immunoSEQ multiplex PCR; TCRdb keeps only in-frame clonotypes and omits some of them. The sample includes about 38,000 clones, about four fifths of them seen just once. The input for sequencing was PBMCs, taken from a glioma patient whose treatment included an IDH1 peptide vaccine. Receptor source: a man aged 40-50 years with glioma.

V usage is TRBV15 and J usage is TRBJ1-1; D gene ambiguous. The CDR3 runs to 14 residues. Germline loops: CDR1 LNHNV, CDR2 YYDKDF (reference sequence). V was clipped by 0 bases and J by 1 base, with 6 bases between them. This CDR3 is CATSRDRRNTEAFF. The CDR3 DNA reads as TGTGCCACCAGCAGAGATCGAAGGAACACTGAAGCTTTCTTT.

This clone showed up just once. The chain carries TRBV2 and TRBJ2-1; no reliable D call. The CDR3 has 8 amino acids. The germline gives CDR1 SNHLY, CDR2 FYNNEI. The ends were cut back, 9 bases at V and 14 bases at J, with 8 bases in the middle. The CDR3 spells CASNTEFF. CDR3 sequence (DNA): TGTGCCAGTAACACCGAGTTCTTC. The entire variable domain, with the rest obtained from reference TRBV2 and TRBJ2-1, is as follows: EPEVTQTPSHQVTQMGQEVILRCVPISNHLYFYWYRQILGQKVEFLVSFYNNEISEKSEIFDDQFSVERPDGSNFTLKIRSTKLEDSAMYFCASNTEFFGPGTRLTVL.

The rearrangement links TRBV6-5 to TRBJ2-1, with 10 positions matching TRBD2. The CDR3 totals 16 residues. From germline, CDR1 is MNHEY and CDR2 SVGAGI. Trimming at V came to 1 base and at J to 8 bases, leaving 8 bases not matched to a gene. As DNA, the CDR3 is TGTGCCAGCAGTTACTGGGGGGCTAGCGGGGGCTATGAGCAGTTCTTC. It translates to CASSYWGASGGYEQFF.

The chain has TRBV18 and TRBJ2-7, with D tentatively TRBD2 (6 bases). Germline loops: CDR1 KGHSH, CDR2 LQKENI. The V end lost 3 bases, the J end lost 6 bases, and 12 bases lay between the germline ends. This CDR3 has 13 residues. CDR3 in amino acids: CASSPLEGGEQYF. The CDR3 DNA sequence: TGTGCCAGCTCACCTCTGGAGGGAGGCGAGCAGTACTTC.

The chain carries TRBV4-1 and TRBJ2-2, with D possibly being TRBD1 (5 bases). The germline CDR1 and CDR2 sequences are MGHRA and YSYEKL. This CDR3 has 16 amino acids. Trimming shortened V by 0 bases and J by 4 bases, and 12 bases separated the two germline ends. CDR3 sequence: CASSQDPDRTTGELFF. CDR3 DNA: TGCGCCAGCAGCCAAGATCCTGACAGAACCACCGGGGAGCTGTTTTTT.

This clone turned up a few times. V is TRBV19 and J is TRBJ1-1; tentatively, D is TRBD1 (5 bases). CDR3 size: 14 residues. Per the germline V gene, CDR1 is LNHDA and CDR2 is SQIVND (reference sequence). V shed 7 bases and J shed 6 bases, with 18 bases lying between them. In nucleotides, the CDR3 is TGTGCCAGTACCCTGACGGATACAGGCGCTGAAGCTTTCTTT. Residues: CASTLTDTGAEAFF.

The chain employs TRBV6-1 and TRBJ2-1, with D possibly being TRBD2 (6 bases). Germline loops: CDR1 MNHNS, CDR2 SASEGT. Trimming removed 6 bases at V and 6 bases at J, with 15 bases between. The CDR3 sequence is 14 residues long. The CDR3 reads CASRGLAGSNEQFF. DNA of the CDR3: TGTGCCAGCAGGGGCTTGGCGGGGTCCAATGAGCAGTTCTTC.